The source of this TCR beta chain is a study of blood T cells in healthy people across ages. This clonotype has a handful of counts. A second PCR of 7 to 11 cycles used a sample-barcoded 5' primer and a J-beta primer mix. TCRdb independently ran MiXCR on the 5' RACE reads; one entry per CDR3 protein. The sample holds about 1.8 million distinct CDR3 sequences, just under 50% seen once. V was trimmed by 1 base and J by 8 bases, leaving 5 bases between them. The CDR3 has 11 residues. Germline lookup yields CDR1 LGHDT and CDR2 YNNKEL (reference sequence). The chain links TRBV3-1 to TRBJ1-1; D is undetermined. The source material was blood. The TCR sequence derives from a woman aged 35 to 49 in good health. The CDR3 DNA sequence: TGTGCCAGCAGCCAAGTGGGGGAAGCTTTCTTT. Translating gives CASSQVGEAFF.